The next 21 T cell receptor beta chains were all read from a single sample in a study of response to subunit inactivated influenza vaccine. From the RT-PCR reads, TCRdb called clonotypes with MiXCR, one entry per CDR3 protein. The data hold 500,000 to 600,000 distinct CDR3 sequences, with about 17% observed a single time. The specimen was CD4+ T cells sorted from PBMCs, collected roughly 24 months after vaccination. The receptors were gathered from a man between 50 and 69 years old who received an inactivated influenza vaccine.

This clonotype was picked up a small number of times. The rearrangement joins TRBV29-1 to TRBJ2-6; perhaps TRBD2 as D (6 bases). V was shortened by 5 bases and J by 0 bases, with 14 bases between the two germline ends. This CDR3 spans 16 amino acids. CDR1 is SQVTM and CDR2 is ANQGSEA in the germline V gene. CDR3 sequence reads: CSVTGTYSSGANVLTF. The CDR3 bases are TGCAGCGTTACCGGGACTTATTCCTCTGGGGCCAACGTCCTGACTTTC.

At least ten counts were recorded for this clonotype. The gene calls are TRBV6-5 and TRBJ1-3; D not certain. CDR1 and CDR2 from the germline V gene are MNHEY and SVGAGI. The CDR3 is 17 residues long. Trimming took off 6 bases at V and 3 bases at J, with 21 bases between the two ends. Here the CDR3 DNA reads TGTGCCAGCAGGACCTCACAGCGGCCCGAGAGTGGAAACACCATATATTTT. This encodes CASRTSQRPESGNTIYF.

This clonotype was counted at least ten times. The V and J genes are TRBV19 and TRBJ2-3; D might be TRBD2 (6 bases). Germline CDR1 reads LNHDA; CDR2 reads SQIVND (reference sequence). CDR3 length: 14 residues. V lost 5 bases and J 2 bases, leaving 11 bases between the germline ends. This CDR3 is CASSRGLDTDTQYF. The CDR3 nucleotides read TGTGCCAGTAGTCGGGGACTCGACACAGATACGCAGTATTTT.

This clonotype was observed many times. The chain has TRBV10-3 and TRBJ2-1; unclear D gene. CDR3 length equals 12 residues. Germline-derived CDR1 and CDR2 are ENHRY and SYGVKD. V lost 7 bases and J lost 5, with 9 bases in between. CDR3 loop: CAIMGNNNEQFF. As DNA, the CDR3 is TGTGCCATCATGGGCAACAACAATGAGCAGTTCTTC.

This clonotype was observed once. A much larger clone differs by one base, so this may be a read error. CDR3: CSVEETQYF. CDR3 DNA sequence: TGCAGCGTTGAAGAGACGCAGTATTTT. The chain combines TRBV29-1 with TRBJ2-3; D is uncertain. With 0 bases removed from V and 9 bases from J, the gap between germline ends came to 1 base. The CDR3 covers 9 residues. Germline assignment: CDR1 SQVTM and CDR2 ANQGSEA.

The table lists this clonotype with a few counts. The chain has TRBV2 and TRBJ2-5; D call uncertain. CDR1 and CDR2 (germline): SNHLY, FYNNEI. The ends were cut back, 8 bases at V and 2 bases at J, with 15 bases in the middle. The CDR3 sequence is 14 residues long. The CDR3 nucleotides read TGTGCCAGCGGAGCACCACAAAGACAAGAGACCCAGTACTTC. Its protein is CASGAPQRQETQYF.

The chain combines TRBV20-1 with TRBJ2-3, with D unresolved. CDR3 length equals 11 residues. Germline V gene data show CDR1 as DFQATT and CDR2 as SNEGSKA (reference sequence). The germline V and J ends were trimmed by 2 bases and 3 bases, with 3 bases remaining between them. CDR3 bases: TGCAGTGCTAGAACAACAGATACGCAGTATTTT. Translating gives CSARTTDTQYF.

The chain recombines TRBV28 with TRBJ2-1, with D possibly TRBD1 on 6 matching bases. The V gene's germline CDR1 is MDHEN and CDR2 SYDVKM. Trimming left V 2 bases short and J 10 bases short, with 18 bases between. The CDR3 loop spans 15 amino acids. The chain's CDR3 is CASSLSLTGFREQFF. Here the CDR3 DNA reads TGTGCCAGCAGTTTAAGTCTCACAGGGTTTCGCGAGCAGTTCTTC.

At least ten counts were recorded for this clonotype. The rearrangement uses TRBV6-1 and TRBJ1-4; a possible D gene is TRBD1 (5 bases). The V gene lost 6 bases and the J gene lost 5 bases, with 19 bases spanning the gap. Germline CDR1 and CDR2: MNHNS and SASEGT. This CDR3 has 16 residues. CDR3 in DNA: TGTGCCAGCAGAAATTTCGACAGTTTGCCGAATGAAAAACTGTTTTTT. This encodes CASRNFDSLPNEKLFF.

The genes are TRBV5-1 and TRBJ1-5; no reliable D call. The germline CDR1 and CDR2 sequences are SGHRS and YFSETQ. V was clipped by 9 bases and J by 11 bases, with 9 bases between them. The CDR3 consists of 9 residues. The CDR3 DNA reads as TGCGCCACCGGATGGGCCCAGCATTTT. Translated, it gives CATGWAQHF.

The rearrangement links TRBV20-1 to TRBJ2-1, with 12 bases fitting TRBD2. Losses at the gene ends were 5 bases for V and 9 bases for J; bases not matched to a gene: 5. CDR1 is DFQATT and CDR2 is SNEGSKA in the germline V gene (reference sequence). This CDR3 comprises 13 residues. Written as DNA, the CDR3 is TGCAGTGCTGCTAGCGGGAGGGCCGGTGAGCAGTTCTTC. As protein: CSAASGRAGEQFF.

There are a few counts of this clonotype. The chain recombines TRBV6-5 with TRBJ1-1, with unresolved D. V was shortened by 0 bases and J by 5 bases, with 13 bases between the two germline ends. Germline V lookup: CDR1 MNHEY, CDR2 SVGAGI. The CDR3 covers 15 residues. The CDR3 spells CASSYSKDLRTEAFF. CDR3 bases: TGTGCCAGCAGTTACTCGAAAGATTTAAGAACTGAAGCTTTCTTT.

This clonotype has more than one count but fewer than ten. The V call is TRBV20-1, the J call TRBJ1-6; D is possibly TRBD1 (5 bases). CDR3 length equals 11 residues. Germline loops: CDR1 DFQATT, CDR2 SNEGSKA (reference sequence). V was clipped by 6 bases and J by 17 bases, with 17 bases between them. CDR3 sequence (DNA): TGCAGTGCGCTCCTTGGGGGGTCATTCCACTTT. Its protein is CSALLGGSFHF.

The chain uses TRBV4-3 and TRBJ1-2; TRBD1 aligns across 10 bases. CDR3 length equals 16 residues. Germline CDR1 and CDR2: LGHNA and YSLEER. Trimming cost V 0 bases and J 4 bases; bases outside gene matches: 5. CDR3 sequence (DNA): TGCGCCAGCAGCCAAGAGAGACAGGGGGCATTCTATGGCTACACCTTC. Protein sequence: CASSQERQGAFYGYTF.

This clonotype was found a few times. The chain links TRBV7-2 to TRBJ2-7; TRBD1 is a possible D gene (5 bases). Germline-derived CDR1 and CDR2 are SGHTA and FQGNSA. CDR3 length: 14 amino acids. V shed 2 bases and J shed 3 bases, with 11 bases lying between them. In DNA, the CDR3 is TGTGCCAGCAGCTTAAGACAGATATTCTACGAGCAGTACTTC. This sequence encodes CASSLRQIFYEQYF.

This clonotype was counted a few times. The gene calls are TRBV29-1 and TRBJ2-2; no clear D. There are 14 residues in the CDR3. CDR1 is SQVTM, CDR2 ANQGSEA, per germline. Trimming cost V 3 bases and J 0 bases, with 8 bases left between them. CDR3 sequence reads: CSVEAESNTGELFF. CDR3 DNA sequence: TGCAGCGTTGAGGCGGAATCGAACACCGGGGAGCTGTTTTTT.

This clonotype appeared many times. The chain combines TRBV5-1 with TRBJ2-1; 8 bases match TRBD1. Germline V CDR1 and CDR2: SGHRS, YFSETQ. The length of the CDR3 is 14 residues. Germline trimming cut 9 bases from V and 3 bases from J; bases unmatched to any gene: 8. The CDR3: CATRGTGVYNEQFF. The CDR3 DNA is TGCGCCACCAGAGGGACAGGCGTCTACAATGAGCAGTTCTTC.

This clonotype has just a few counts. The chain has TRBV29-1 and TRBJ1-2; TRBD1 aligns across 9 bases. Germline V gene data show CDR1 as SQVTM and CDR2 as ANQGSEA. The ends lost 5 bases at V and 8 bases at J; junction bases unmatched: 3. This CDR3 has 11 residues. The CDR3 coding sequence is TGCAGCGTTCGGACAGGGGAGGGCTACACCTTC. It encodes CSVRTGEGYTF.

This clonotype was detected a few times. The chain links TRBV28 to TRBJ1-1; D call uncertain. Trimming took 10 bases from V and 5 from J, leaving 17 bases between them. Germline lookup yields CDR1 MDHEN and CDR2 SYDVKM. The CDR3 is 13 residues long. CDR3 coding DNA: TGTGCCACCTTGGCGGGCCTCGGAACTGAAGCTTTCTTT. It specifies CATLAGLGTEAFF.

This clonotype was seen more than once but under ten times. The chain carries TRBV9 and TRBJ2-3, with 10 positions matching TRBD2. This CDR3 comprises 16 residues. Trimming at V came to 0 bases and at J to 3 bases, leaving 4 bases not matched to a gene. Germline V lookup: CDR1 SGDLS, CDR2 YYNGEE. The CDR3 here is CASSVGNSGRTDTQYF. Written as DNA, the CDR3 is TGTGCCAGCAGCGTAGGGAATAGCGGGAGGACAGATACGCAGTATTTT.

V gene TRBV5-1 combines with J gene TRBJ1-1; D gene unclear. Germline loops: CDR1 SGHRS, CDR2 YFSETQ. Trimming took 1 base from V and 3 from J, leaving 7 bases between them. The CDR3 runs to 13 residues. The CDR3 nucleotides are TGCGCCAGCAGCTTGCCAGGCCACACTGAAGCTTTCTTT. As protein: CASSLPGHTEAFF.